The entry below describes one T cell receptor (beta chain). Its antigen specificity is not known. Base qualities are not provided; no much larger clone lies one nucleotide away. The CDR3 regions of human TCRbeta chains were subjected to immunosequencing. The source study handled its data this way. TCRs in the repertoires were compared against a reference library of SARS-CoV-2-specific TCRs that had been generated with the MIRA antigen-specificity platform. Breadth meant the fraction of unique TCRs that were SARS-CoV-2-associated, whereas depth meant the fraction of total T cells that were SARS-CoV-2-associated. Each spike-specific TCR was assigned to its reactive spike region and to a CD4 or CD8 class using the MIRA data. Log10-transformed breadth and depth values were compared by one-way ANOVA with Sidak's multiple comparisons tests. TCRdb holds this immuneACCESS table with in-frame rearrangements only. Some clones are missing; in checked studies, unresolved V genes explain under half, and the rest has no known cause. That table gives V, J and clone size, and the DNA gave D and trimming. The sample profile shows 70,000 to 85,000 clones; 86% of them were found once. Clones ranked in the top ten supply under 3% of the sample.

The source of the sample is a study of T cell responses to AZD1222 COVID-19 vaccine (dated by TCRdb to about 2021). Regarding the complete study: AZD1222 recipients given second doses at about 4 weeks or at about 12 weeks were pooled, since spike-specific TCR depth and breadth were not found to differ between the two schedules. A total of approximately 250 trial participants underwent TCR sequencing, of whom around 210 had received two doses of AZD1222 and some 26 had received two doses of the MenACWY control vaccine. Trial participants were enrolled into age subgroups of 18-55, 56-69 and 70-plus years, which contained approximately 150, 30 and 60 TCR-sequenced participants, respectively. The research as a whole found: Conclusions about previously exposed vaccinees were limited because only 6 or 7 AZD1222 recipients were SARS-CoV-2 seropositive at baseline. After two AZD1222 doses, spike-specific TCR breadth and depth were significantly higher than at day 0 and than in MenACWY recipients. No day 14 peak-response samples were available, so repertoires were characterized only after the peak T cell response. In the small 56-69-year group, the increase in depth fell short of significance, most likely because of low power. Reportedly, almost half of the unique spike-specific TCRs recognized epitopes lying outside the regions that are mutated in the B.1.351 and B.1.1.7 variants. Participants were mostly white British and included more females than males, and it was suggested by the authors that clonal diversity may have been underestimated. The whole spike protein was spanned by vaccine-associated CD4 TCRs, and dominant responses were seen in regions 160-218 and 743-854.

The intended sense of this specimen's time point label: baseline before first vaccination. The vaccinee samples were drawn from two UK trials, COV001 and COV002, one of which was a single-blind randomized controlled phase 2/3 trial testing AZD1222 (ChAdOx1 nCoV-19) in healthy adults. For TCRbeta chain sequencing, PBMC samples from trial participants were taken at day 0 and at day 28 after the second dose. The CDR3 numbers 16 residues from cysteine through phenylalanine. Solely the CDR3 DNA is kept, with 48 bases framed from the first base. The germline V end is reduced by 6 bases and the J end by 7 bases; junction bases left unmatched: 9. From a lookup of the germline V gene (reference sequence), CDR1 and CDR2 are MNHNY and SVGAGI.

The sequence is built from TRBV6-6 and TRBJ2-2, with 12 bases matching TRBD1. Here the sequenced sample was peripheral blood, taken on day 0 of AZD1222 vaccination. This sequence was found in an adult in good health. The DNA is TGTGCCAGCAGATCCTCCGGGACAGGGGGCAACGGGGAGCTGTTTTTT. This gives the protein CASRSSGTGGNGELFF.